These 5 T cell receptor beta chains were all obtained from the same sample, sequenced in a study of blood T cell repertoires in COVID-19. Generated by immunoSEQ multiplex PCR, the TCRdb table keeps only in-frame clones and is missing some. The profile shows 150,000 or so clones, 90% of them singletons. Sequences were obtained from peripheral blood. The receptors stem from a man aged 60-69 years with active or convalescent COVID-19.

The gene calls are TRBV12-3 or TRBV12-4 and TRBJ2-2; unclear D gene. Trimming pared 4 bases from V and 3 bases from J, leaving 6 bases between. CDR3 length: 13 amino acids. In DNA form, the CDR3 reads TGTGCCAGCAGTTCGAGAGACACCGGGGAGCTGTTTTTT. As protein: CASSSRDTGELFF.

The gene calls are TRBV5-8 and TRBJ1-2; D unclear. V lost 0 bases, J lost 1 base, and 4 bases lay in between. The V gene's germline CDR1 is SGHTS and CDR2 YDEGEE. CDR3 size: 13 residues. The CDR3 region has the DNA TGTGCCAGCAGCTTGGCCATTAACTATGGCTACACCTTC. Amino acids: CASSLAINYGYTF.

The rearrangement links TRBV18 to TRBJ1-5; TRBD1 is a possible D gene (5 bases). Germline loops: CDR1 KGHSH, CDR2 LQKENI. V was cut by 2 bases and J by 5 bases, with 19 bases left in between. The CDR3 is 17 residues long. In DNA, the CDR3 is TGTGCCAGCTCACCAGCCGCGACAGCGACGGTCTATCAGCCCCAGCATTTT. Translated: CASSPAATATVYQPQHF. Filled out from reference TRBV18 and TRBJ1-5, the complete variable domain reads NAGVMQNPRHLVRRRGQEARLRCSPMKGHSHVYWYRQLPEEGLKFMVYLQKENIIDESGMPKERFSAEFPKEGPSILRIQQVVRGDSAAYFCASSPAATATVYQPQHFGDGTRLSIL.

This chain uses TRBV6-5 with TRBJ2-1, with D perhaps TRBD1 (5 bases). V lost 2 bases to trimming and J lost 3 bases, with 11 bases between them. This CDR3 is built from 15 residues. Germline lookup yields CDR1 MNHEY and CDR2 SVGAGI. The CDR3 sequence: CASSYLQGDYNEQFF. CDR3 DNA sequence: TGTGCCAGCAGTTACCTCCAGGGTGACTACAATGAGCAGTTCTTC.

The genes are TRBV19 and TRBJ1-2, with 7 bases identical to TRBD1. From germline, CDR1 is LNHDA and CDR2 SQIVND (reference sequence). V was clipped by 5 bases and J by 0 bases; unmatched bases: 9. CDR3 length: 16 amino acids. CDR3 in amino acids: CASSLTGTAANYGYTF. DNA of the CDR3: TGTGCCAGTAGTCTTACCGGGACAGCAGCTAACTATGGCTACACCTTC.